The 6 T cell receptor beta chains presented below share a single source sample, sequenced in a study of cytomegalovirus exposure and HLA in healthy donors. The PCR made use of 60 Vbeta and 13 Jbeta primers. Measured with immunoSEQ multiplex PCR; TCRdb has only the in-frame clones, and not every one. This sample has about 130,000 clones, with 80% found just once. The sequencing input was PBMCs. Every receptor here comes from a man aged 25 to 40 in good health and CMV-seropositive.

CDR3 nucleotides: TGTGCCAGCAGCTTGCGACAGGGCACTGAAGCTTTCTTT. It translates to CASSLRQGTEAFF. The V and J genes are TRBV7-3 and TRBJ1-1, with 7 bases lining up with TRBD1. The J segment lost 4 bases and the V segment lost 3 bases, leaving 2 bases of the junction unmatched. Germline V lookup: CDR1 SGHTA, CDR2 FQGTGA. The CDR3 length is 13 residues.

This clone has a handful of counts. The chain links TRBV9 to TRBJ1-1, with D perhaps TRBD1 (5 bases). The V end was cut by 8 bases, the J end by 5 bases, with 16 bases between. This CDR3 has 13 residues. The germline CDR1 and CDR2 sequences are SGDLS and YYNGEE. CDR3 in DNA: TGTGCCAGTGGTCGGGGGGTAAGGACTGAAGCTTTCTTT. As protein: CASGRGVRTEAFF. The full variable domain, completed using reference TRBV9 and TRBJ1-1, is DSGVTQTPKHLITATGQRVTLRCSPRSGDLSVYWYQQSLDQGLQFLIQYYNGEERAKGNILERFSAQQFPDLHSELNLSSLELGDSALYFCASGRGVRTEAFFGQGTRLTVV.

This clone was recorded only once. CDR3 nucleotides: TGTGCCAGCTCACCATCCTACGGGACTAGCGACAATGAGCAGTTCTTC. Protein product: CASSPSYGTSDNEQFF. The chain employs TRBV18 and TRBJ2-1; 10 bases map to TRBD2. CDR1 and CDR2 (germline): KGHSH, LQKENI. The V and J ends lost 2 bases and 5 bases, in that order; junction bases with no gene match: 6. CDR3 length: 16 amino acids.

In the case of this clone: The same CDR3 also results from other DNA sequences found in this sample. Here the CDR3 DNA reads TGTGCCAGCAGTTCGCCCTGGCAGGGCCTGCGGGGCTACACCTTC. This gives the protein CASSSPWQGLRGYTF. The rearrangement joins TRBV6-5 to TRBJ1-2; D perhaps matches TRBD1 (5 bases). Germline assignment: CDR1 MNHEY and CDR2 SVGAGI. The CDR3 is 15 residues long. The ends were cut back, 4 bases at V and 8 bases at J, with 20 bases in the middle.

V gene TRBV28 combines with J gene TRBJ1-1; 9 bases agree with TRBD1. The CDR3 is 16 amino acids. CDR1 and CDR2 from the germline V gene are MDHEN and SYDVKM. J lost 5 bases, V lost 6 bases, and 13 bases had no gene match. The CDR3 DNA reads as TGTGCCAGCAGGACAGGGGGAATCGGTAGCCGGACTGAAGCTTTCTTT. The encoded protein is CASRTGGIGSRTEAFF.

The chain uses TRBV6-1 and TRBJ1-4; no clear D. V lost 4 bases and J 3 bases, leaving 18 bases between the germline ends. Germline V gene data show CDR1 as MNHNS and CDR2 as SASEGT. The CDR3 runs 17 residues. Written as DNA, the CDR3 is TGTGCCAGCAGTGGATCCGGGAGGCCCTTGGCTAATGAAAAACTGTTTTTT. Protein product: CASSGSGRPLANEKLFF.